This T cell receptor (beta chain) was captured by sequencing in a study of monozygotic twins with inflammatory bowel disease. Remarks on this clonotype: The antigen is not known.

Study-wide points: Versus healthy twins, IBD patients showed fewer clonotypes shared with others, especially with disease activity. In patient repertoires, differing immunosuppressive treatments may have added some variability. Support was absent for any single strong signal or clonotype linked to IBD.

No DNA is given; TCRdb re-called the 5' RACE reads and lists each CDR3 protein once. The repertoire shows around 450,000 distinct CDR3 sequences; the top ten hold 2.4%. The receptor's source is a human donor with ulcerative colitis or Crohn's disease, or a healthy co-twin of an affected twin (not recorded which). The sequenced material came from blood.

The CDR3 protein is CSASILQGGTYGYTF. The gene calls are TRBV20-1 and TRBJ1-2. Germline assignment: CDR1 DFQATT and CDR2 SNEGSKA (reference sequence). The CDR3 extends over 15 amino acids.